This T cell receptor (beta chain) comes out of a study of memory CD4+ T cells and cytomegalovirus serostatus. About the study: Donors were healthy Belgian adults, several CMV seropositive and around 24 seronegative. Points from the study as a whole: Suggested: most of the CMV-linked TCR signature lies in CD4+ memory cells. CD4+ memory repertoires contained about 40% of the 164 reported CMV TCRbeta sequences.

As concerns this clone: Its antigen is unidentified.

Single viable CD3+CD4+CD8-CD45RO+ cells were sorted as the memory CD4+ T cells. Assay used: immunoSEQ multiplex PCR; TCRdb lists only in-frame clones, some missing. This sample has over 75,000 clones, with 80% found just once. The V end was cut by 4 bases, the J end by 5 bases, with 12 bases between. The CDR3 covers 14 residues. In germline, CDR1 is SGHDN, CDR2 FVKESK. V is TRBV14 and J is TRBJ2-1, with D possibly being TRBD2 (5 bases). The sequence was obtained from an adult in good health and CMV-seropositive. The specimen was memory CD4+ T cells from blood. This CDR3 reads CASSLIERDNEQFF. The CDR3 DNA reads as TGTGCCAGCAGCCTTATCGAGAGGGACAATGAGCAGTTCTTC.